These 32 T cell receptor beta chains originate from one sample sequenced in a study of blood T cell repertoires in COVID-19. Sequencing was performed with immunoSEQ multiplex PCR; in TCRdb, only in-frame clones are kept and a portion is missing. The data contain 140,000 to 150,000 clones, around 84% of them seen just once; the ten biggest clones take up about 5%. Sequenced material: peripheral blood. Receptors were obtained from a woman in her forties or fifties with acute or convalescent COVID-19.

The chain employs TRBV5-1 and TRBJ2-3; 11 nucleotides line up with TRBD2. The V segment lost 4 bases and the J segment 6 bases; nucleotides outside the gene matches: 22. The CDR3 is made up of 20 amino acids. Germline assignment: CDR1 SGHRS and CDR2 YFSETQ. DNA of the CDR3: TGCGCCAGCAGCCCCGGGGGCTCCGGAATACTACTAGCGGGGGTGGATACGCAGTATTTT. Translation: CASSPGGSGILLAGVDTQYF.

CDR3: CASKPPGHVEKLFF. The CDR3 DNA follows: TGTGCCAGCAAGCCACCGGGACACGTTGAAAAACTGTTTTTT. J is TRBJ1-4 and V is TRBV3-1 (or the pseudogene TRBV3-2); possibly TRBD1 for D (6 bases). Trimming removed 7 bases at V and 7 bases at J, with 16 bases between. This CDR3 is 14 amino acids long. CDR1 is LGHDT, CDR2 YNNKEL, per germline (reference sequence).

This chain joins TRBV19 and TRBJ1-5, with 8 positions matching TRBD1. V gave up 5 bases and J gave up 6 bases; unmatched junction bases: 6. Germline V gene data show CDR1 as LNHDA and CDR2 as SQIVND (reference sequence). CDR3 length: 14 amino acids. The CDR3 DNA is TGTGCCAGTAGTTTAGGACAGGGTCGTCAGCCCCAGCATTTT. Amino acids: CASSLGQGRQPQHF.

V and J are TRBV18 and TRBJ1-2; D unresolved. CDR3 length: 13 amino acids. V gave up 6 bases and J gave up 8 bases, with 16 bases separating them. Germline values: CDR1 KGHSH, CDR2 LQKENI. DNA of the CDR3: TGTGCCAGCTCTCCTGAGGGTGGCCGGGGCTACACCTTC. It codes for CASSPEGGRGYTF.

The chain uses TRBV7-3 and TRBJ1-2; D is perhaps TRBD1 (5 bases). CDR1 and CDR2 (germline): SGHTA, FQGTGA. Trimming took off 5 bases at V and 7 bases at J, with 14 bases between the two ends. This CDR3 region has 13 residues. CDR3 nucleotides: TGTGCCAGCAGCCGAGACAGTTATGGTGGCTACACCTTC. It encodes CASSRDSYGGYTF.

For the CDR3, the DNA is TGTGCCAGTAGTATACGGGGAGGAAACACTGAAGCTTTCTTT. It is translated as CASSIRGGNTEAFF. The chain uses TRBV19 and TRBJ1-1; no clear D. The CDR3 runs to 14 residues. Trimming removed 2 bases at V and 2 bases at J, with 9 bases between. Looked up from germline, CDR1 is LNHDA and CDR2 is SQIVND (reference sequence). The full variable domain, rest sourced from reference TRBV19 and TRBJ1-1, is DGGITQSPKYLFRKEGQNVTLSCEQNLNHDAMYWYRQDPGQGLRLIYYSQIVNDFQKGDIAEGYSVSREKKESFPLTVTSAQKNPTAFYLCASSIRGGNTEAFFGQGTRLTVV.

The chain joins TRBV6-5 to TRBJ1-3, with D unresolved. V gave up 0 bases and J gave up 0 bases, with 9 bases separating them. Germline V gene lookup returns CDR1 MNHEY and CDR2 SVGAGI. CDR3 length: 16 residues. CDR3 residues: CASSYSGGSSGNTIYF. The DNA for the CDR3 is TGTGCCAGCAGTTACTCTGGCGGAAGCTCTGGAAACACCATATATTTT.

The V call is TRBV11-3, the J call TRBJ1-1; D remains unclear. In germline, CDR1 is SGHNT, CDR2 YENEEA. V was pared by 5 bases and J by 1 base, with 5 bases between. The CDR3 covers 12 residues. The DNA for the CDR3 is TGTGCCAGCAGCGAGAAGAACACTGAAGCTTTCTTT. It specifies CASSEKNTEAFF. Supplemented by reference TRBV11-3 and TRBJ1-1, the full variable domain reads EAGVVQSPRYKIIEKKQPVAFWCNPISGHNTLYWYLQNLGQGPELLIRYENEEAVDDSQLPKDRFSAERLKGVDSTLKIQPAELGDSAVYLCASSEKNTEAFFGQGTRLTVV.

This clone has only a few counts. The CDR3, as DNA: TGCGCCAGCAGCTTGGCCGGGGGGGCGATTATCGATGAGCAGTTCTTC. This encodes CASSLAGGAIIDEQFF. The genes are TRBV5-1 and TRBJ2-1, with 8 bases identical to TRBD2. Germline values: CDR1 SGHRS, CDR2 YFSETQ. The CDR3 covers 16 residues. Trimming at V came to 0 bases and at J to 8 bases, leaving 10 bases not matched to a gene.

V usage is TRBV19 and J usage is TRBJ1-5; 7 bases line up with TRBD1. V was clipped by 0 bases and J by 6 bases; unmatched bases: 8. The CDR3 has 16 residues. Per germline, CDR1 LNHDA and CDR2 SQIVND (reference sequence). Here the CDR3 DNA reads TGTGCCAGTAGTATAGATCGACAGGGCCTGAGTCAGCCCCAGCATTTT. As protein: CASSIDRQGLSQPQHF.

Remarks on this clone: A read error may explain this, as a much larger clone is one base away. CDR3 loop: CASRDEQALINQPQHF. The CDR3 DNA reads TGTGCCAGCCGCGATGAGCAGGCGCTAATCAATCAGCCCCAGCATTTT. This chain uses TRBV2 with TRBJ1-5, with no clear D. CDR1 SNHLY and CDR2 FYNNEI come from the germline V gene. This CDR3 region has 16 residues. The V end was cut by 8 bases, the J end by 3 bases, with 20 bases between.

This chain joins TRBV2 and TRBJ1-5; 12 bases fit TRBD1. Germline V gives CDR1 SNHLY, CDR2 FYNNEI. V gave up 1 base and J gave up 7 bases; unmatched junction bases: 2. This CDR3 is built from 15 residues. As DNA, the CDR3 is TGTGCCAGCAGTGAAGAAGGGACAGGGGGCCAGCCCCAGCATTTT. This encodes CASSEEGTGGQPQHF.

The V gene is TRBV6-6, the J gene TRBJ2-3; TRBD1 might be the D (6 bases). Germline V gene lookup returns CDR1 MNHNY and CDR2 SVGAGI (reference sequence). The CDR3 is 14 residues long. The V and J ends lost 5 bases and 4 bases respectively, with 13 bases between them. As DNA, the CDR3 is TGTGCCAGCAGTATCCAATGGACAGCAGATACGCAGTATTTT. Translation: CASSIQWTADTQYF.

The V call is TRBV5-8, the J call TRBJ2-1; 9 bases fit TRBD2. V was pared by 0 bases and J by 4 bases, with 2 bases of the junction left unmatched. Germline V gives CDR1 SGHTS, CDR2 YDEGEE. This CDR3 is built from 15 residues. The CDR3 loop is CASSLGRGGYNEQFF. Written as DNA, the CDR3 is TGTGCCAGCAGCTTGGGGCGGGGGGGTTACAATGAGCAGTTCTTC.

The rearrangement joins TRBV12-3 or TRBV12-4 to TRBJ2-4; D may be TRBD1 (6 bases). V was cut by 6 bases and J by 8 bases, with 11 bases left in between. This CDR3 region has 12 residues. CDR3 bases: TGTGCCAGCAGGCCAGGGGCGGACATTCAGTACTTC. Its translation: CASRPGADIQYF.

V usage is TRBV7-6 and J usage is TRBJ1-6; D is possibly TRBD1 (5 bases). V lost 5 bases and J 3 bases, leaving 17 bases between the germline ends. In germline, CDR1 is SGHVS, CDR2 FNYEAQ. The CDR3 has 17 amino acids. CDR3 nucleotide sequence: TGTGCCAGCAGCCGTGACAGCCTCACCCTCTATAATTCACCCCTCCACTTT. It specifies CASSRDSLTLYNSPLHF.

J is TRBJ1-5 and V is TRBV30, with D possibly matching TRBD1 (5 bases). The V and J ends lost 0 bases and 1 base respectively, with 19 bases between them. CDR3 length equals 18 residues. Germline CDR1 GTSNPN, CDR2 SVGIG (reference sequence). The CDR3 coding sequence is TGTGCCTGGAGTGTACTTCAGGGTTCTAGAGGAAGCAATCAGCCCCAGCATTTT. Translated: CAWSVLQGSRGSNQPQHF.

In its sample, this clone was seen a few times. V and J are TRBV19 and TRBJ1-3; D possibly corresponds to TRBD1 (5 bases). Looked up from germline, CDR1 is LNHDA and CDR2 is SQIVND (reference sequence). This CDR3 has 14 residues. The V gene lost 6 bases and the J gene lost 7 bases, with 16 bases spanning the gap. CDR3 DNA sequence: TGTGCCAGTAGCACAGGAAAAGGATGGAACACCATATATTTT. This sequence encodes CASSTGKGWNTIYF.

For this clone: An end of the junction does not agree with germline; a read error may underlie this. The chain combines TRBV5-1 with TRBJ1-6; TRBD1 is a possible D gene (6 bases). Germline CDR1 reads SGHRS; CDR2 reads YFSETQ. The CDR3 length is 16 residues. As DNA, the CDR3 is TGCGCCAGCAACTTGGAAGGACAGAAATATAATTCACCCCTCCACTTT. It is translated as CASNLEGQKYNSPLHF.

CDR3 residues: CASSWSAQGNNSPLHF. CDR3 sequence (DNA): TGTGCCAGCAGCTGGAGCGCACAGGGAAATAATTCACCCCTCCACTTT. This sequence joins TRBV5-6 and TRBJ1-6; possibly TRBD1 for D (6 bases). V lost 3 bases and J 5 bases, leaving 15 bases between the germline ends. The V gene's germline CDR1 is SGHDT and CDR2 YYEEEE. There are 16 residues in the CDR3.

The chain couples TRBV7-3 to TRBJ2-3, with D possibly being TRBD2 (6 bases). The CDR3 totals 16 residues. Between the trimmed V and J ends, which lost 2 bases and 4 bases, there was a span of 16 bases. Germline CDR1 SGHTA, CDR2 FQGTGA. DNA for the CDR3: TGTGCCAGCAGCTTAGCTCAGGGAGGTCTGTCAGATACGCAGTATTTT. It is translated as CASSLAQGGLSDTQYF.

This clone was observed many times. This chain links TRBV4-3 with TRBJ1-1; D unresolved. Germline lookup yields CDR1 LGHNA and CDR2 YSLEER. CDR3 length: 17 amino acids. Deletions cut 0 bases from V and 5 bases from J, with 19 bases between. The CDR3 coding sequence is TGCGCCAGCAGCCAAGAGGGTCTAAGCCAACTAGGGACTGAAGCTTTCTTT. This sequence encodes CASSQEGLSQLGTEAFF.

J is TRBJ2-3 and V is TRBV19; TRBD2 matches 7 bases. The V gene's germline CDR1 is LNHDA and CDR2 SQIVND (reference sequence). The CDR3 contains 18 residues. The V and J ends lost 0 bases and 3 bases, in that order; junction bases with no gene match: 12. The CDR3, as DNA: TGTGCCAGTAGTATAGATCGGGAAAGCGGGGTCGGGACAGATACGCAGTATTTT. Its translation is CASSIDRESGVGTDTQYF.

This clone appeared a few times. The V call is TRBV5-1, the J call TRBJ1-2, with D possibly being TRBD1 (5 bases). Trimming removed 4 bases from V and 8 bases from J, with 15 bases in between. CDR3 length: 13 amino acids. In germline, CDR1 is SGHRS, CDR2 YFSETQ. The CDR3 loop is CASSPGREGGYTF. CDR3 bases: TGCGCCAGCAGCCCGGGCAGGGAAGGCGGCTACACCTTC.

This clone was seen a handful of times. The rearrangement uses TRBV7-2 and TRBJ2-7; D might be TRBD1 (6 bases). V dropped 2 bases and J dropped 4 bases, with 21 bases sitting between them. This CDR3 has 17 residues. Germline V gene data show CDR1 as SGHTA and CDR2 as FQGNSA. In DNA form, the CDR3 reads TGTGCCAGCAGCTTATACCCCCGAGACCAGGGGCGATACGAGCAGTACTTC. Translating it yields CASSLYPRDQGRYEQYF.

The chain carries TRBV3-1 (or the pseudogene TRBV3-2) and TRBJ2-1; 8 nucleotides agree with TRBD1. The trim removed 3 bases at V and 10 bases at J, leaving 14 bases unmatched. The germline gives CDR1 LGHDT, CDR2 YNNKEL (reference sequence). The CDR3 covers 16 residues. This CDR3 reads CASSHPDRGVRGEQFF. DNA of the CDR3: TGTGCCAGCAGCCATCCCGACAGGGGCGTAAGAGGGGAGCAGTTCTTC.

V gene TRBV9 combines with J gene TRBJ1-1; D is unresolved. Germline loops: CDR1 SGDLS, CDR2 YYNGEE. This CDR3 is 16 amino acids long. Trimming cost V 2 bases and J 1 base, with 15 bases left between them. CDR3 protein: CASSVAGGWANTEAFF. DNA for the CDR3: TGTGCCAGCAGCGTGGCGGGAGGGTGGGCGAACACTGAAGCTTTCTTT.

The chain joins TRBV29-1 to TRBJ2-1; D unresolved. From germline, CDR1 is SQVTM and CDR2 ANQGSEA. CDR3 length equals 11 residues. The V end was cut by 0 bases, the J end by 6 bases, with 3 bases between. The CDR3 DNA reads TGCAGCGTTGAAGACGGCAATGAGCAGTTCTTC. Its translation is CSVEDGNEQFF.

The rearrangement links TRBV7-3 to TRBJ1-2; TRBD1 matches at 11 bases. Germline CDR1 SGHTA, CDR2 FQGTGA. The CDR3 consists of 15 residues. J gave up 6 bases and V 3 bases, and 6 bases lay outside the gene matches. CDR3 in amino acids: CASSFTLGQGDGYTF. CDR3 nucleotide sequence: TGTGCCAGCAGCTTCACCCTGGGACAGGGGGATGGCTACACCTTC.

The sample holds a few counts of this clone. V usage is TRBV29-1 and J usage is TRBJ2-1; D is ambiguous. Per germline, CDR1 SQVTM and CDR2 ANQGSEA. This CDR3 contains 12 residues. V was cut by 4 bases and J by 0 bases, with 4 bases left in between. The CDR3 spells CSVVRSYNEQFF. For the CDR3, the DNA is TGCAGCGTTGTGCGCTCCTACAATGAGCAGTTCTTC.

Regarding this clone: The sample carries other DNA sequences with the same CDR3. The V gene is TRBV6-5, the J gene TRBJ1-1; D is perhaps TRBD1 (6 bases). The CDR3 sequence is 14 residues long. Germline CDR1 is MNHEY and CDR2 is SVGAGI. Deletions cut 2 bases from V and 4 bases from J, with 11 bases between. Here the CDR3 reads CASSYGTGITEAFF. CDR3 nucleotide sequence: TGTGCCAGCAGTTACGGCACAGGGATCACTGAAGCTTTCTTT.

The V call is TRBV5-1, the J call TRBJ2-3; 15 bases map to TRBD2. J lost 3 bases, V lost 4 bases, and 6 bases had no gene match. The germline CDR1 and CDR2 sequences are SGHRS and YFSETQ. The CDR3 contains 17 residues. The CDR3 DNA reads as TGCGCCAGCAGCAGCCCGGGACTAGCGGGGGGAACAGATACGCAGTATTTT. Encoded protein: CASSSPGLAGGTDTQYF.